This T cell receptor (beta chain) was sequenced in a study of siplizumab effects on memory and regulatory T cells. About this clone itself: The antigen remains unidentified.

Study-wide points: About 80-97% of proliferating CD4+ or CD8+ clones had no assignable naive or memory phenotype. Memory T cells appeared less diverse than naive cells, which seemed to contribute substantially to alloresponse. Only a minor fraction of alloreactive clones mapped to unstimulated subsets.

The length of the CDR3 is 15 residues. Germline V lookup: CDR1 PRHDT, CDR2 FYEKMQ (reference sequence). V lost 4 bases, J lost 4 bases, and 5 bases stayed unmatched. Assay used: immunoSEQ multiplex PCR; TCRdb lists only in-frame clones, some missing. Among about 120,000 clones listed, 94% were seen once. The chain links TRBV13 to TRBJ2-2; 8 bases align to TRBD1. Input material: non-Treg CD4+ T cells sorted from blood. The TCR originated in a human donor in good health. Written as DNA, the CDR3 is TGTGCCAGCAGCTCAGGACAGGGTAGCACCGGGGAGCTGTTTTTT. It yields the protein CASSSGQGSTGELFF.